Each of the 19 T cell receptor beta chains below was sequenced from the same sample in a study of shared T cell receptors in the human thymus. Some clones are missing from TCRdb's copy, which holds only in-frame ones; the method was immunoSEQ multiplex PCR. The data show just under 550,000 clones, approximately 80% seen once. Another study also made use of these data, one on human thymus T cells.

The material sequenced was thymocytes. These receptors all come from a boy in the first two years of life with a congenital heart defect.

This clone came up a few times. At one boundary the junction diverges from the germline segment, which might be a read error. The genes are TRBV7-7 and TRBJ2-5; possible D gene TRBD2, 6 bases. Germline CDR1 SSHAT, CDR2 FNYEAQ (reference sequence). CDR3 size: 19 residues. The CDR3 is CASSLARSREVGLQGTQYF. In DNA form, the CDR3 reads TGTGCTAGCAGCTTAGCCCGGTCGCGGGAAGTGGGCCTTCAGGGGACCCAGTACTTC.

The chain uses TRBV7-2 and TRBJ2-5, with a possible D match to TRBD2 (6 bases). Deletions cut 5 bases from V and 4 bases from J, with 17 bases between. This CDR3 has 15 residues. Germline V gene lookup returns CDR1 SGHTA and CDR2 FQGNSA. This CDR3 is CASSAGPAGTETQYF. The CDR3 DNA is TGTGCCAGCAGCGCCGGTCCTGCGGGGACAGAGACCCAGTACTTC. The variable domain in full, completed from reference TRBV7-2 and TRBJ2-5, reads GAGVSQSPSNKVTEKGKDVELRCDPISGHTALYWYRQSLGQGLEFLIYFQGNSAPDKSGLPSDRFSAERTGGSVSTLTIQRTQQEDSAVYLCASSAGPAGTETQYFGPGTRLLVL.

This clone was detected only once. This chain connects TRBV27 to TRBJ2-5, with 7 bases matching TRBD2. The CDR3 spans 13 residues. Germline trimming cut 6 bases from V and 5 bases from J; bases unmatched to any gene: 6. The V gene's germline CDR1 is MNHEY and CDR2 SMNVEV (reference sequence). CDR3 coding DNA: TGTGCCAGCAGGGGGAGGGGCAGGGAGACCCAGTACTTC. Protein sequence: CASRGRGRETQYF.

This sequence joins TRBV9 and TRBJ1-2, with D uncertain. The CDR3 is made up of 14 amino acids. Germline V CDR1 and CDR2: SGDLS, YYNGEE. The germline V and J ends were trimmed by 4 bases and 0 bases, with 10 bases remaining between them. The CDR3 loop is CASSIAHSNYGYTF. In DNA, the CDR3 is TGTGCCAGCAGCATAGCTCACTCTAACTATGGCTACACCTTC.

CDR3 protein: CASTKTPEGGSYNEQFF. Here the CDR3 DNA reads TGTGCCAGTACAAAGACCCCAGAGGGAGGGTCCTACAATGAGCAGTTCTTC. V gene TRBV19 combines with J gene TRBJ2-1; 7 bases agree with TRBD2. The V and J ends lost 7 bases and 1 base, in that order; junction bases with no gene match: 13. Germline CDR1 and CDR2: LNHDA and SQIVND (reference sequence). The CDR3 extends over 17 amino acids.

The chain's CDR3 is CASSRTGGGYTF. CDR3 nucleotides: TGTGCCAGCAGCCGGACAGGGGGTGGCTACACCTTC. The chain is built from TRBV28 and TRBJ1-2, with 10 bases that match TRBD1. Germline CDR1 MDHEN, CDR2 SYDVKM. The CDR3 sequence is 12 residues long. V was pared by 6 bases and J by 7 bases, with 2 bases of the junction left unmatched.

This chain joins TRBV4-1 and TRBJ1-2, with a weak D call TRBD1 (6 bases). The germline gives CDR1 MGHRA, CDR2 YSYEKL. Trimming took off 1 base at V and 8 bases at J, with 11 bases between the two ends. The CDR3 runs 13 residues. Here the CDR3 reads CASSQAGGGGYTF. CDR3 in DNA: TGCGCCAGCAGCCAAGCCGGGGGGGGCGGCTACACCTTC.

The chain recombines TRBV6-5 with TRBJ2-5; tentatively, D is TRBD1 (5 bases). V lost 8 bases and J 0 bases, leaving 16 bases between the germline ends. From germline, CDR1 is MNHEY and CDR2 SVGAGI. The CDR3 loop spans 15 amino acids. For the CDR3, the DNA is TGTGCCAGCGGCTTTGGGGCCCAGAACCAAGAGACCCAGTACTTC. Amino acids: CASGFGAQNQETQYF.

The V call is TRBV27, the J call TRBJ2-1, with D perhaps matching TRBD2 (6 bases). From germline, CDR1 is MNHEY and CDR2 SMNVEV (reference sequence). The CDR3 contains 17 residues. V was clipped by 6 bases and J by 2 bases, with 20 bases between them. The CDR3 sequence: CASSPPGPGEAYNEQFF. The DNA for the CDR3 is TGTGCCAGCAGCCCCCCAGGTCCGGGAGAGGCCTACAATGAGCAGTTCTTC.

This chain links TRBV7-9 with TRBJ2-7; 7 positions match TRBD1. Looked up from germline, CDR1 is SEHNR and CDR2 is FQNEAQ (reference sequence). V was pared by 5 bases and J by 7 bases, with 11 bases of the junction left unmatched. This CDR3 comprises 14 residues. In DNA, the CDR3 is TGTGCCAGCAGCCACTGGACAGGTTCGGGGGAGCAGTACTTC. It is translated as CASSHWTGSGEQYF.

The chain is built from TRBV19 and TRBJ1-1, with 11 positions matching TRBD1. This CDR3 spans 20 amino acids. The V and J ends lost 5 bases and 0 bases, in that order; junction bases with no gene match: 17. Germline V gene lookup returns CDR1 LNHDA and CDR2 SQIVND (reference sequence). CDR3 sequence reads: CASSENRDRGAAGMNTEAFF. The CDR3 nucleotides read TGTGCCAGTAGTGAAAACCGGGACAGGGGGGCGGCGGGAATGAACACTGAAGCTTTCTTT.

This clone was seen a single time. The chain links TRBV4-3 to TRBJ2-1, with TRBD2 matching 11 bases. Germline values: CDR1 LGHNA, CDR2 YSLEER. V lost 2 bases to trimming and J lost 4 bases; unmatched junction nucleotides: 1. CDR3 length: 15 residues. CDR3: CASSQRLAGYNEQFF. The CDR3 nucleotides read TGCGCCAGCAGCCAAAGACTAGCGGGGTACAATGAGCAGTTCTTC.

This chain connects TRBV4-2 to TRBJ1-4; tentatively, D is TRBD1 (6 bases). CDR3 size: 16 residues. Germline V gene data show CDR1 as LGHNA and CDR2 as YNFKEQ. The V and J ends lost 4 bases and 4 bases respectively, with 16 bases between them. The CDR3: CASSLPRGADNEKLFF. In nucleotides, the CDR3 is TGTGCCAGCAGCCTCCCACGGGGGGCCGATAATGAAAAACTGTTTTTT.

The V call is TRBV11-2, the J call TRBJ2-5, with D tentatively TRBD2 (5 bases). The V and J ends lost 4 bases and 1 base respectively, with 13 bases between them. The CDR3 is 15 amino acids. Per germline, CDR1 SGHAT and CDR2 FQNNGV. CDR3 sequence reads: CASSSQRERQETQYF. The CDR3 DNA is TGTGCCAGCAGCTCCCAGAGGGAGCGCCAAGAGACCCAGTACTTC.

The chain employs TRBV19 and TRBJ2-7; a possible D gene is TRBD2 (5 bases). This CDR3 is 16 amino acids long. Germline V gives CDR1 LNHDA, CDR2 SQIVND (reference sequence). V was shortened by 1 base and J by 0 bases, with 13 bases between the two germline ends. CDR3 sequence: CASSIAPEALSYEQYF. The CDR3 DNA reads TGTGCCAGTAGTATAGCCCCGGAGGCCCTCTCCTACGAGCAGTACTTC. Combining the CDR3 with reference TRBV19 and TRBJ2-7 gives the whole variable domain DGGITQSPKYLFRKEGQNVTLSCEQNLNHDAMYWYRQDPGQGLRLIYYSQIVNDFQKGDIAEGYSVSREKKESFPLTVTSAQKNPTAFYLCASSIAPEALSYEQYFGPGTRLTVT.

This chain links TRBV5-3 with TRBJ2-7; D may be TRBD2 (7 bases). TRBV5-3 is labeled an ORF, and its function is uncertain. Between the trimmed V and J ends, which lost 1 base and 1 base, there was a span of 24 bases. The CDR3 totals 19 residues. The CDR3 loop reads CARSLRPGVWRELSYEQYF. In DNA, the CDR3 is TGTGCCAGAAGCTTGCGTCCAGGGGTATGGCGGGAGCTATCCTACGAGCAGTACTTC.

This clone is a singleton in its sample. The chain carries TRBV18 and TRBJ1-1; D gene ambiguous. The germline CDR1 and CDR2 sequences are KGHSH and LQKENI. CDR3 length: 13 amino acids. With 6 bases removed from V and 6 bases from J, the gap between germline ends came to 14 bases. The CDR3: CASSSPRVPEAFF. The CDR3 DNA reads as TGTGCCAGCTCGTCCCCTCGGGTACCTGAAGCTTTCTTT. The full variable domain, with the rest looked up from reference TRBV18 and TRBJ1-1, is NAGVMQNPRHLVRRRGQEARLRCSPMKGHSHVYWYRQLPEEGLKFMVYLQKENIIDESGMPKERFSAEFPKEGPSILRIQQVVRGDSAAYFCASSSPRVPEAFFGQGTRLTVV.

This chain connects TRBV2 to TRBJ2-7; 9 nucleotides match TRBD2. Germline V gives CDR1 SNHLY, CDR2 FYNNEI. V lost 5 bases and J lost 5; bases outside the gene matches: 28. The CDR3 runs 21 residues. In DNA, the CDR3 is TGTGCCAGCAGTCTACGCCTAGGGGGGGAGGACGTAGCGGGAGTTGTGAACGAGCAGTACTTC. As protein: CASSLRLGGEDVAGVVNEQYF.

The V gene is TRBV7-2, the J gene TRBJ2-3; 7 bases fit TRBD1. With V trimmed by 5 bases and J by 5 bases, 7 bases remained unmatched. This CDR3 has 14 residues. Looked up from germline, CDR1 is SGHTA and CDR2 is FQGNSA. CDR3 residues: CASSPYPGGDTQYF. The CDR3 nucleotides are TGTGCCAGCAGCCCCTACCCAGGGGGAGATACGCAGTATTTT.